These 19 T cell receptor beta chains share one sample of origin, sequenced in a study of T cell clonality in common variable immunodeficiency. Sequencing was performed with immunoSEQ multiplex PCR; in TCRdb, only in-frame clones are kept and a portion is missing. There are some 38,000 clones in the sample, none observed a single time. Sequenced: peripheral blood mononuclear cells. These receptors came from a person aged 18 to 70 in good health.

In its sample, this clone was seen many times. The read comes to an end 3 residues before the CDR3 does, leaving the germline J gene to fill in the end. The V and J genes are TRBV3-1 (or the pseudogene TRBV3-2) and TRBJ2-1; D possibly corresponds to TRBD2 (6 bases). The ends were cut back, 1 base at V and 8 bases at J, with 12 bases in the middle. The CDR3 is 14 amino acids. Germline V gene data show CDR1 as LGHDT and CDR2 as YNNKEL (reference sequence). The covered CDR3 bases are TGTGCCAGCAGCCAAGGACTAGTCATGGATGAG. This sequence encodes CASSQGLVMDE. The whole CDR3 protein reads CASSQGLVMDEQFF.

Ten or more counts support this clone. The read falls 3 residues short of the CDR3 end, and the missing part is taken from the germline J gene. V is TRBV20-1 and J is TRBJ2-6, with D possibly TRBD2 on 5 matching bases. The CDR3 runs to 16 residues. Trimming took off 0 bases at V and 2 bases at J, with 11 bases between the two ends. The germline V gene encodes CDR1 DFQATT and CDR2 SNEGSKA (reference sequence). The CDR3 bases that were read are TGCAGTGCTAGAGATGAGGGTAGGCCTGGGGCCAACGTC. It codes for CSARDEGRPGANV. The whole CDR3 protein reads CSARDEGRPGANVLTF.

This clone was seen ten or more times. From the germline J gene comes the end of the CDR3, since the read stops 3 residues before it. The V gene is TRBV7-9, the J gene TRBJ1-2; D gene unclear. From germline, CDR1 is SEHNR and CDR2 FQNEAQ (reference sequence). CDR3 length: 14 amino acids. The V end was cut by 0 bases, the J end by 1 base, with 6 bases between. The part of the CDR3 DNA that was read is TGTGCCAGCAGCTTAGCCGGGGATAACTATGGC. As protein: CASSLAGDNYG. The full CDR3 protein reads CASSLAGDNYGYTF.

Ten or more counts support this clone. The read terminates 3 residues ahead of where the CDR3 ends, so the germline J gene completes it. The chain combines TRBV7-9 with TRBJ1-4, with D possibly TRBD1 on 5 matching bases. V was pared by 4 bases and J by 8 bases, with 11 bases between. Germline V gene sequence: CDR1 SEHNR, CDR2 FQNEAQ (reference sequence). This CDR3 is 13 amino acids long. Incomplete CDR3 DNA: TGTGCCAGCAGCTGGGGACTAGGGGAAAAA. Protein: CASSWGLGEK. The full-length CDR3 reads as CASSWGLGEKLFF.

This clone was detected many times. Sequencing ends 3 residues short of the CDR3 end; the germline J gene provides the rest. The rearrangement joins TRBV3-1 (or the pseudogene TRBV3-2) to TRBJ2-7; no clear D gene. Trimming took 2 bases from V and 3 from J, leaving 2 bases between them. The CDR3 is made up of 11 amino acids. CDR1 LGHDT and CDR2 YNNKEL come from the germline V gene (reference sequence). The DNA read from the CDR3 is TGTGCCAGCAGCCAATACTACGAG. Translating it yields CASSQYYE. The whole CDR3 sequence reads CASSQYYEQYF.

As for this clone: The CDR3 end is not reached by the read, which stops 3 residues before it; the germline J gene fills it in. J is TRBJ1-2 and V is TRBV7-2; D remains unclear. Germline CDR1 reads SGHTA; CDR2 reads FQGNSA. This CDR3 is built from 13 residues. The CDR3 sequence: CASSFAGTDTYTF. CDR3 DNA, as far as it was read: TGTGCCAGCAGCTTTGCGGGCACAGATACC.

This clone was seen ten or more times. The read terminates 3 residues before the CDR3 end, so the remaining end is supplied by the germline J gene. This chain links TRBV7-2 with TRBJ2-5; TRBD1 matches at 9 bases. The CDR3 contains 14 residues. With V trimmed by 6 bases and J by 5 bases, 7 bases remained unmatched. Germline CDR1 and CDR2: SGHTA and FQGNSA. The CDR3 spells CASSSTGGGETQYF. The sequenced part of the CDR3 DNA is TGTGCCAGCAGTTCAACAGGGGGCGGCGAGACC.

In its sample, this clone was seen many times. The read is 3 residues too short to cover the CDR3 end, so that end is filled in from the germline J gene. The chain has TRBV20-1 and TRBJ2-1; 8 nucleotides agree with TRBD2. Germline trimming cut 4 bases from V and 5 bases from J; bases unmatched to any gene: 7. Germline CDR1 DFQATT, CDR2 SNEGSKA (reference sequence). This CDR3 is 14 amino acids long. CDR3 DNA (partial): TGCAGTGCTACCTCCGGGACTAGAAACAATGAG. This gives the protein CSATSGTRNNE. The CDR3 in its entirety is CSATSGTRNNEQFF.

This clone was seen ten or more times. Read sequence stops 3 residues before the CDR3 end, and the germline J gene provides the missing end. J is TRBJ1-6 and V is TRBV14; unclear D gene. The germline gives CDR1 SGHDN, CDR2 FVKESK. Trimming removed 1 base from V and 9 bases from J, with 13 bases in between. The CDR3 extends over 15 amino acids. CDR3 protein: CASSQAAGRSSPLHF. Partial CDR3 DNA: TGTGCCAGCAGCCAAGCGGCGGGGAGGAGTTCACCC.

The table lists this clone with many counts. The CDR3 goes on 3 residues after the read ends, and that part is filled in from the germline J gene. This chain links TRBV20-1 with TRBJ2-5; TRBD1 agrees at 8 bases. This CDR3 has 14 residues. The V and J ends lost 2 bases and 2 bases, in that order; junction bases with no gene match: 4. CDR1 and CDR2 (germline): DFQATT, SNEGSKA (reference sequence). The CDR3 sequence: CSARIWDRQETQYF. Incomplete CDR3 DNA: TGCAGTGCTAGAATTTGGGACAGGCAAGAGACC.

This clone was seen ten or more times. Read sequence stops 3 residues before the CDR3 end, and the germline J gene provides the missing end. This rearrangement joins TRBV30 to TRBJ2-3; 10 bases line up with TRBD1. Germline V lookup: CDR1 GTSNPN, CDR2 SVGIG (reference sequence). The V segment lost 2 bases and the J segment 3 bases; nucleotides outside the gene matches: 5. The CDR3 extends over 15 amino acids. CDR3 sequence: CAWSRQGAETDTQYF. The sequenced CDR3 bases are TGTGCCTGGAGTCGACAGGGGGCAGAAACAGATACG. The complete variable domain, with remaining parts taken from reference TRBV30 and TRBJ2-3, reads SQTIHQWPATLVQPVGSPLSLECTVEGTSNPNLYWYRQAAGRGLQLLFYSVGIGQISSEVPQNLSASRPQDRQFILSSKKLLLSDSGFYLCAWSRQGAETDTQYFGPGTRLTVL.

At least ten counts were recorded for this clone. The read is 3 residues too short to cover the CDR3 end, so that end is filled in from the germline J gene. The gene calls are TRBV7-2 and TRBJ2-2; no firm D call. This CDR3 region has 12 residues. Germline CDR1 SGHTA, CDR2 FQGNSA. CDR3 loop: CASSLDYGKLFF. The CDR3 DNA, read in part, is TGTGCCAGCAGCTTAGACTACGGAAAG. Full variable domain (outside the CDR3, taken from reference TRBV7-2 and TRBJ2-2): GAGVSQSPSNKVTEKGKDVELRCDPISGHTALYWYRQSLGQGLEFLIYFQGNSAPDKSGLPSDRFSAERTGGSVSTLTIQRTQQEDSAVYLCASSLDYGKLFFGEGSRLTVL.

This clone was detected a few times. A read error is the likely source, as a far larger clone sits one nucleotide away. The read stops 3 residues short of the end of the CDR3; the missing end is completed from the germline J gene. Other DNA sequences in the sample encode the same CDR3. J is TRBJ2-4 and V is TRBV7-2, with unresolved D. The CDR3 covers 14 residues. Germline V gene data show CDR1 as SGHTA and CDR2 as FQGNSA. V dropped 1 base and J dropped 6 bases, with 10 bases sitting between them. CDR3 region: CASSLGSPGNIQYF. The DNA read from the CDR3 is TGTGCCAGCAGCTTAGGTAGCCCGGGAAACATT.

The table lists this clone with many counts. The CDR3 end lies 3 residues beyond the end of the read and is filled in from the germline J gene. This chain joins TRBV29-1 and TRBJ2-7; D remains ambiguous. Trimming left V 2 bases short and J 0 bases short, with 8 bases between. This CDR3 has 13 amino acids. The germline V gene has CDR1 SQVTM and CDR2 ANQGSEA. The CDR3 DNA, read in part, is TGCAGCGTTGAACCGGCGGACTCCTACGAG. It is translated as CSVEPADSYE. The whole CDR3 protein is CSVEPADSYEQYF.

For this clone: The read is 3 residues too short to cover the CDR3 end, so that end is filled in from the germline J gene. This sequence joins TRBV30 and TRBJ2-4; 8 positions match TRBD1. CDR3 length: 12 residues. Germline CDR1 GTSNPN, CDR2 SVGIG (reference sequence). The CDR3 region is CAWSQGAVGQYF. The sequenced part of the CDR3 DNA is TGTGCCTGGAGTCAGGGGGCAGTCGGT.

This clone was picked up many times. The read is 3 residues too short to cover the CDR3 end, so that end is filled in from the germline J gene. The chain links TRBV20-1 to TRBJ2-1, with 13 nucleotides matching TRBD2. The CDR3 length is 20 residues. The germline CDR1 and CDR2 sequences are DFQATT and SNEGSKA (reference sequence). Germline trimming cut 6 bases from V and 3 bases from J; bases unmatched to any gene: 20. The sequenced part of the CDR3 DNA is TGCAGTGCCCCCTCCCCGGGACTAGCGGGAACGCACCCCTTCTACAATGAG. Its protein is CSAPSPGLAGTHPFYNE. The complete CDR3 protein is CSAPSPGLAGTHPFYNEQFF.

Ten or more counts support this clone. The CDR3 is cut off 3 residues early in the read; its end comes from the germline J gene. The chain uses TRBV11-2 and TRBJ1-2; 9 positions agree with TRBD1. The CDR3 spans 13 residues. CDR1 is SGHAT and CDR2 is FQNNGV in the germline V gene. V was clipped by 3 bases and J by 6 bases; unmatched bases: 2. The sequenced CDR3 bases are TGTGCCAGCAGCTTGGACAGGGGTGATGGC. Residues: CASSLDRGDG. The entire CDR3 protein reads CASSLDRGDGYTF.

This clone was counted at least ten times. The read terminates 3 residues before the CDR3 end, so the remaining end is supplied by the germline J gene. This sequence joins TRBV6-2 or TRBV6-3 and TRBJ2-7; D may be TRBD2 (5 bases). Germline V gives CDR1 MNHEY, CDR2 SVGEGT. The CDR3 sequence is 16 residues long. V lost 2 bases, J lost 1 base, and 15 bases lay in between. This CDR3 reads CASSYASQRGSYEQYF. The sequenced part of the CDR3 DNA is TGTGCCAGCAGTTACGCTTCACAAAGAGGGTCCTACGAG.

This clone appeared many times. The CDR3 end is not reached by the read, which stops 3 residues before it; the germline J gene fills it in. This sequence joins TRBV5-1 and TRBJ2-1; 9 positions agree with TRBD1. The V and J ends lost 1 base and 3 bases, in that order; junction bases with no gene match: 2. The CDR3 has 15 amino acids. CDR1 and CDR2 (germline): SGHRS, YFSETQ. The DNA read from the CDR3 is TGCGCCAGCAGCTTGTCGACAGGGGGCTACAATGAG. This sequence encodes CASSLSTGGYNE. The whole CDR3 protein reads CASSLSTGGYNEQFF.